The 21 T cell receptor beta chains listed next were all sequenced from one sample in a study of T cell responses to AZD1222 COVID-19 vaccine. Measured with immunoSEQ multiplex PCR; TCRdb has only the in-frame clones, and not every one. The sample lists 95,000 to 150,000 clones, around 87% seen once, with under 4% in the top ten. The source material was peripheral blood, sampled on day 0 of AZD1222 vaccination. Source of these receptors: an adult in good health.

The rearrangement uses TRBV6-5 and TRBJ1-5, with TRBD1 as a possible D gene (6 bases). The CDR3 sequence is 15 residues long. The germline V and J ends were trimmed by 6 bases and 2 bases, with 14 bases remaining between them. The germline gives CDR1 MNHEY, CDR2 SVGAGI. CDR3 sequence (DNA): TGTGCCAGCAGACCCCGGGGGGCGGGCAATCAGCCCCAGCATTTT. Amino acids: CASRPRGAGNQPQHF.

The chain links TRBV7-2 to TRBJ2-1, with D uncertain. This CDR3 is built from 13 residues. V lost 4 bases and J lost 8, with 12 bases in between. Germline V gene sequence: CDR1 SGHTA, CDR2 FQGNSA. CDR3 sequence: CASSSVGFDEQFF. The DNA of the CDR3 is TGTGCCAGCAGCTCAGTCGGTTTCGATGAGCAGTTCTTC. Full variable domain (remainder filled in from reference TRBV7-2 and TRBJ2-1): GAGVSQSPSNKVTEKGKDVELRCDPISGHTALYWYRQSLGQGLEFLIYFQGNSAPDKSGLPSDRFSAERTGGSVSTLTIQRTQQEDSAVYLCASSSVGFDEQFFGPGTRLTVL.

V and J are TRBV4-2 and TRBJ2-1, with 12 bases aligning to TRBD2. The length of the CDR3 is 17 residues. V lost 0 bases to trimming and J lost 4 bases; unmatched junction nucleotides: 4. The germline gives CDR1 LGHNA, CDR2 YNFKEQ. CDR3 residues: CASSQDALAGGYNEQFF. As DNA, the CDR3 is TGTGCCAGCAGCCAAGATGCCCTAGCGGGGGGGTACAATGAGCAGTTCTTC.

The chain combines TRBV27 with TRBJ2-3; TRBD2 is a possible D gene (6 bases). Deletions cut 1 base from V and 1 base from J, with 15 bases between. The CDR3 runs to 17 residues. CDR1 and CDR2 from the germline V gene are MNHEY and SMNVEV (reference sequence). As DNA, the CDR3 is TGTGCCAGCAGTTTATGGCTCGGGAGTGGGGGCACAGATACGCAGTATTTT. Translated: CASSLWLGSGGTDTQYF.

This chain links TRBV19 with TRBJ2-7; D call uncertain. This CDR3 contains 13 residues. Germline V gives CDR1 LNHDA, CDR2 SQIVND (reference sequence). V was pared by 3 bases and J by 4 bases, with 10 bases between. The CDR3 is CASSILDGYEQYF. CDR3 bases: TGTGCCAGTAGTATCCTGGACGGATACGAGCAGTACTTC.

CDR3 region: CASSEAGAGELFF. In DNA, the CDR3 is TGTGCCAGCAGTGAAGCTGGGGCAGGGGAGCTGTTTTTT. The V and J genes are TRBV2 and TRBJ2-2, with TRBD1 as a possible D gene (5 bases). V was shortened by 0 bases and J by 8 bases, with 7 bases between the two germline ends. From germline, CDR1 is SNHLY and CDR2 FYNNEI. The CDR3 is 13 residues long. The entire variable domain, with the rest obtained from reference TRBV2 and TRBJ2-2, is as follows: EPEVTQTPSHQVTQMGQEVILRCVPISNHLYFYWYRQILGQKVEFLVSFYNNEISEKSEIFDDQFSVERPDGSNFTLKIRSTKLEDSAMYFCASSEAGAGELFFGEGSRLTVL.

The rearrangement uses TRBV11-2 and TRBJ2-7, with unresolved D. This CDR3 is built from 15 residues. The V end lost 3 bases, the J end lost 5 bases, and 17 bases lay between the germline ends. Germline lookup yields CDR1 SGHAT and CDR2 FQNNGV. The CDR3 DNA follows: TGTGCCAGCAGCTTGGTCCCAGGTGGGTCTCACGAGCAGTACTTC. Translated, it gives CASSLVPGGSHEQYF.

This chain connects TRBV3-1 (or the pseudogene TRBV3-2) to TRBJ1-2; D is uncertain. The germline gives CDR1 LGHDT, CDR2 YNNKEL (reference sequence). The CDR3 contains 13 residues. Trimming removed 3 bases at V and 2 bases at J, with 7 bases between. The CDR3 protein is CASSQATNYGYTF. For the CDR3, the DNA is TGTGCCAGCAGCCAGGCCACCAACTATGGCTACACCTTC.

The CDR3 region has the DNA TGTGCCAGCTCACGACAGGATGGGCCGGTCTATGGCTACACCTTC. Translating gives CASSRQDGPVYGYTF. The chain recombines TRBV18 with TRBJ1-2; tentative D call: TRBD1 (6 bases). CDR1 and CDR2 from the germline V gene are KGHSH and LQKENI. V lost 4 bases and J lost 4, with 16 bases in between. CDR3 size: 15 residues.

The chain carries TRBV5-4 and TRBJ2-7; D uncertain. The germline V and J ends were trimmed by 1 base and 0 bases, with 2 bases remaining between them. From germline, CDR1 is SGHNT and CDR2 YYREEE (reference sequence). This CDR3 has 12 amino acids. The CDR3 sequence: CASSLSSYEQYF. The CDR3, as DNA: TGTGCCAGCAGCTTGAGCTCCTACGAGCAGTACTTC. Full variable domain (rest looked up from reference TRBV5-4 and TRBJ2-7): ETGVTQSPTHLIKTRGQQVTLRCSSQSGHNTVSWYQQALGQGPQFIFQYYREEENGRGNFPPRFSGLQFPNYSSELNVNALELDDSALYLCASSLSSYEQYFGPGTRLTVT.

In DNA, the CDR3 is TGTGCCAGTAGTATCGGAGCGGTTAGCACAGATACGCAGTATTTT. As protein: CASSIGAVSTDTQYF. V and J are TRBV19 and TRBJ2-3; a weak D match, TRBD2 (5 bases). Germline CDR1 is LNHDA and CDR2 is SQIVND (reference sequence). This CDR3 is built from 15 residues. Trimming removed 3 bases from V and 0 bases from J, with 10 bases in between.

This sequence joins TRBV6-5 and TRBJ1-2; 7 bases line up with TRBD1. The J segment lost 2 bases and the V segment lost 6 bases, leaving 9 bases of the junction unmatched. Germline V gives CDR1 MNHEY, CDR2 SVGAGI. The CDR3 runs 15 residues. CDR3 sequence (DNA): TGTGCCAGCAGGCCATGGGACAGCTTAAACTATGGCTACACCTTC. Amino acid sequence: CASRPWDSLNYGYTF.

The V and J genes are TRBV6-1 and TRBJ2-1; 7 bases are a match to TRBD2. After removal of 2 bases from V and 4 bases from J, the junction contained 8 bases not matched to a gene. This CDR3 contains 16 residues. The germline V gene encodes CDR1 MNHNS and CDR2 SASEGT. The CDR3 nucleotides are TGTGCCAGCAGTGAATCTACCGGGGGGATTTACAATGAGCAGTTCTTC. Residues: CASSESTGGIYNEQFF.

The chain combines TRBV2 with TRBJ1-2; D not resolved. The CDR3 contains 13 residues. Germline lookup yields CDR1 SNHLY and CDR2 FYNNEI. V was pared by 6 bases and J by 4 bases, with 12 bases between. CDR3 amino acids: CASRPGDLYGYTF. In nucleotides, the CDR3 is TGTGCCAGCAGACCCGGGGATCTCTATGGCTACACCTTC.

CDR3 nucleotides: TGTGCCAGCAGCCTGGACACCATAAACTATGGCTACACCTTC. Translating gives CASSLDTINYGYTF. The genes are TRBV2 and TRBJ1-2, with D perhaps TRBD1 (5 bases). The CDR3 consists of 14 residues. V shed 6 bases and J shed 2 bases, with 13 bases lying between them. CDR1 is SNHLY and CDR2 is FYNNEI in the germline V gene. The whole variable domain, filled in from reference TRBV2 and TRBJ1-2, reads EPEVTQTPSHQVTQMGQEVILRCVPISNHLYFYWYRQILGQKVEFLVSFYNNEISEKSEIFDDQFSVERPDGSNFTLKIRSTKLEDSAMYFCASSLDTINYGYTFGSGTRLTVV.

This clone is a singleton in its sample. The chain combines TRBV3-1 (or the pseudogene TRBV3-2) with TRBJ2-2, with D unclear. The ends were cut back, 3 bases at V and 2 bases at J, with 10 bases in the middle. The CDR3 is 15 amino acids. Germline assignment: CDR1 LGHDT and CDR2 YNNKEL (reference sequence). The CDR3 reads CASSHGSINTGELFF. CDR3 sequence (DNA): TGTGCCAGCAGCCACGGGTCAATAAACACCGGGGAGCTGTTTTTT.

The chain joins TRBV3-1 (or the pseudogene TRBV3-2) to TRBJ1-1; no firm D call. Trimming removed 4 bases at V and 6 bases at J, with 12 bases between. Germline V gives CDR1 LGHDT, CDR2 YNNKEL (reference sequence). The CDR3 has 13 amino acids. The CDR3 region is CASSPTARPEAFF. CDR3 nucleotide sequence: TGTGCCAGCAGCCCCACGGCCAGACCTGAAGCTTTCTTT.

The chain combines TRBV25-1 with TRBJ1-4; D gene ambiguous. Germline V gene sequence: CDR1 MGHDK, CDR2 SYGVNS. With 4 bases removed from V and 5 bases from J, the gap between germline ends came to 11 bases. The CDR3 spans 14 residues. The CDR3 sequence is CASSVGARNEKLFF. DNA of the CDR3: TGTGCCAGCAGTGTGGGAGCTCGGAATGAAAAACTGTTTTTT. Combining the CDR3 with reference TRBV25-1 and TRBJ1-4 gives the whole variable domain EADIYQTPRYLVIGTGKKITLECSQTMGHDKMYWYQQDPGMELHLIHYSYGVNSTEKGDLSSESTVSRIRTEHFPLTLESARPSHTSQYLCASSVGARNEKLFFGSGTQLSVL.

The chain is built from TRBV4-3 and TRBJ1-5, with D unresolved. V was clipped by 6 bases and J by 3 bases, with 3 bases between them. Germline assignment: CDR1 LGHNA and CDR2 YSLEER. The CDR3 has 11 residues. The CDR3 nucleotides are TGCGCCAGCAGTCCCAATCAGCCCCAGCATTTT. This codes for CASSPNQPQHF.

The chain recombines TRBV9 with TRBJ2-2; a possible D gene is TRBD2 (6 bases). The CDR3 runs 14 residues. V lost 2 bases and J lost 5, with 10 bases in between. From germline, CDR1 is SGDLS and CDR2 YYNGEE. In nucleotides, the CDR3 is TGTGCCAGCAGCGTGTCCGGGACTACCGGGGAGCTGTTTTTT. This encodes CASSVSGTTGELFF.

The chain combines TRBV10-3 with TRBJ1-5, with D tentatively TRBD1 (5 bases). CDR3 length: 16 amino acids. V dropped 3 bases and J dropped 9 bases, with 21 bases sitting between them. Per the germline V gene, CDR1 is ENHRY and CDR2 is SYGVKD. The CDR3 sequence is CAISDIRDGGKGPQHF. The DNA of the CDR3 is TGTGCCATCAGTGATATCCGGGACGGAGGTAAGGGGCCCCAGCATTTT.